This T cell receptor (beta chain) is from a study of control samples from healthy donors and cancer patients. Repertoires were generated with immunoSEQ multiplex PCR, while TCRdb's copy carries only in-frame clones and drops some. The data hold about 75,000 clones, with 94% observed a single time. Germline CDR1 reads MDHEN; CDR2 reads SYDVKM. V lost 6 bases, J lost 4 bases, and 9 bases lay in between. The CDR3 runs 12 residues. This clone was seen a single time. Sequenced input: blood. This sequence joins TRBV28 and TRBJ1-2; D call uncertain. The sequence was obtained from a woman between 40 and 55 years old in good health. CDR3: CASRTTSYGYTF. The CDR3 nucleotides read TGTGCCAGCAGGACTACTTCCTATGGCTACACCTTC.